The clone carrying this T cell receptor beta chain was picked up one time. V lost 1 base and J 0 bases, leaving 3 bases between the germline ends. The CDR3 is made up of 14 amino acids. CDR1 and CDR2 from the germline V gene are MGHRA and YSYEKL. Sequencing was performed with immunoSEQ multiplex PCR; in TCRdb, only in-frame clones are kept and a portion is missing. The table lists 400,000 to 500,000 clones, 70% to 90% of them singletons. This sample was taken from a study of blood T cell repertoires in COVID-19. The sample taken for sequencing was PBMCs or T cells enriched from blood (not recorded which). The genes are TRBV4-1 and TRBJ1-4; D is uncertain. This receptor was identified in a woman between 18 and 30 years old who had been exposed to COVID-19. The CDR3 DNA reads TGCGCCAGCAGCCAAGCGGCAACTAATGAAAAACTGTTTTTT. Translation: CASSQAATNEKLFF.